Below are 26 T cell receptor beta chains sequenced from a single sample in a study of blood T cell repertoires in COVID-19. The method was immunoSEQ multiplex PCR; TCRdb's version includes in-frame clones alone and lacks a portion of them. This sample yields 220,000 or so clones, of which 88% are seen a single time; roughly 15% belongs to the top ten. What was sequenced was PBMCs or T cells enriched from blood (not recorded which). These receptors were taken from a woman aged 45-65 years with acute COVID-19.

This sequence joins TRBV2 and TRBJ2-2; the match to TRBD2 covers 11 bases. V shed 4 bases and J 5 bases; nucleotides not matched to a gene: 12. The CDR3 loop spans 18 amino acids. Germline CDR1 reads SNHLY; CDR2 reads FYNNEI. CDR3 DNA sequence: TGTGCCAGCAGTGTGGTTAAACTAGCGGGAGTGTGGACCGGGGAGCTGTTTTTT. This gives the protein CASSVVKLAGVWTGELFF.

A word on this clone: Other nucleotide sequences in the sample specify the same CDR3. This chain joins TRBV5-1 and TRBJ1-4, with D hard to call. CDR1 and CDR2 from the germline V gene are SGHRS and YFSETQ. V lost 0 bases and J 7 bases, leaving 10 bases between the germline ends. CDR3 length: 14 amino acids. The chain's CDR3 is CASSLGTGGEKLFF. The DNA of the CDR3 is TGCGCCAGCAGCTTGGGCACGGGTGGTGAAAAACTGTTTTTT. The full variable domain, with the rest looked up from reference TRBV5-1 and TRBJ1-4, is KAGVTQTPRYLIKTRGQQVTLSCSPISGHRSVSWYQQTPGQGLQFLFEYFSETQRNKGNFPGRFSGRQFSNSRSEMNVSTLELGDSALYLCASSLGTGGEKLFFGSGTQLSVL.

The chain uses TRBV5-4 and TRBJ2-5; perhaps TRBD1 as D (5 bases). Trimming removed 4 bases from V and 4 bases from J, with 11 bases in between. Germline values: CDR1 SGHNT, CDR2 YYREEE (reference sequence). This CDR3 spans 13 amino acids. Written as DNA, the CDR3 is TGTGCCAGCAGCGCGGTAGGGGCAGAGACCCAGTACTTC. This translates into CASSAVGAETQYF.

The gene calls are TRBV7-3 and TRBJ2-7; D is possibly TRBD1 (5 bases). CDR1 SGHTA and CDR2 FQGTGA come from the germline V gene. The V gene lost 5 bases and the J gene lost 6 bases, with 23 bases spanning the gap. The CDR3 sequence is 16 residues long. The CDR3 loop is CASSVKLGDTQPEQYF. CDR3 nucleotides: TGTGCCAGCAGCGTCAAGCTAGGGGATACGCAGCCCGAGCAGTACTTC.

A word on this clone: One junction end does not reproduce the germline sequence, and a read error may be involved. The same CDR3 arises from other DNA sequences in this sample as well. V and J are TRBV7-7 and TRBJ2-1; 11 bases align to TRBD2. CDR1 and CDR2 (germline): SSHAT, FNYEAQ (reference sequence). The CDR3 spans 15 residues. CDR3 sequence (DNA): TGTGCTAGCAGCCCAGGGACTAGCGGTTACAATGAGCAGTTCTTC. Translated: CASSPGTSGYNEQFF.

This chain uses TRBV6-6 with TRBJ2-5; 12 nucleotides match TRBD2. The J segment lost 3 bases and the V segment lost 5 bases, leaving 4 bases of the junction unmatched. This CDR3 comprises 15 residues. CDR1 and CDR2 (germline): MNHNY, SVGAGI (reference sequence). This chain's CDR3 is CASSTRTSGEETQYF. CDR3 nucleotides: TGTGCCAGCAGTACCCGGACTAGCGGGGAAGAGACCCAGTACTTC.

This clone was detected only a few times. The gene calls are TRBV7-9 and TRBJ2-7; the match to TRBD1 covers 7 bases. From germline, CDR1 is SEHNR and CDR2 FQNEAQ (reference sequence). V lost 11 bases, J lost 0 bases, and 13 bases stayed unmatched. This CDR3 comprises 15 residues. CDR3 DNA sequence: TGTGCCGGCTCGGGGACAGACGTCGGCTCCTACGAGCAGTACTTC. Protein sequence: CAGSGTDVGSYEQYF.

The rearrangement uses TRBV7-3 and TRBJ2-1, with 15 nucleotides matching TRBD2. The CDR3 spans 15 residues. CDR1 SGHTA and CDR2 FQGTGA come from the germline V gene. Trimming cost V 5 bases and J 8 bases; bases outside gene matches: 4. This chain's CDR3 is CASSPGLAGGDEQFF. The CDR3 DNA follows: TGTGCCAGCAGCCCGGGACTAGCGGGAGGTGATGAGCAGTTCTTC.

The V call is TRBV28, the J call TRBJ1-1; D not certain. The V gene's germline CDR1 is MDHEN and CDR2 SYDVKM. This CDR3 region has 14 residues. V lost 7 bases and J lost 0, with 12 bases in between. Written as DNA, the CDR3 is TGTGCCAGCATACGGGCGGGCATGAACACTGAAGCTTTCTTT. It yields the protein CASIRAGMNTEAFF.

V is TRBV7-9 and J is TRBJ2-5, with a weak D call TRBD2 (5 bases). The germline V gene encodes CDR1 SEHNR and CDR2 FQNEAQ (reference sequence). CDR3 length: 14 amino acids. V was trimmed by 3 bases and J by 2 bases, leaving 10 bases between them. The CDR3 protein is CASSFAAAQETQYF. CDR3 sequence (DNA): TGTGCCAGCAGCTTTGCAGCGGCTCAAGAGACCCAGTACTTC.

The CDR3 DNA is TGTGCCAGCAGTTCGACCGGGGGTTTGAGAAACACCATATATTTT. Translation gives CASSSTGGLRNTIYF. The chain joins TRBV28 to TRBJ1-3; D may be TRBD1 (5 bases). There are 15 residues in the CDR3. Germline V gene lookup returns CDR1 MDHEN and CDR2 SYDVKM. The ends were cut back, 4 bases at V and 5 bases at J, with 15 bases in the middle.

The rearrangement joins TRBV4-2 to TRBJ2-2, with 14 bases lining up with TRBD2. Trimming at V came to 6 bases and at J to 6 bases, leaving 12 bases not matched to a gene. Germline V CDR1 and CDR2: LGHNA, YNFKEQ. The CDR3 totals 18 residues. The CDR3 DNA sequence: TGTGCCAGCAGTCGACGACAGGGGACTAGCGGGAGCGCCGGGGAGCTGTTTTTT. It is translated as CASSRRQGTSGSAGELFF.

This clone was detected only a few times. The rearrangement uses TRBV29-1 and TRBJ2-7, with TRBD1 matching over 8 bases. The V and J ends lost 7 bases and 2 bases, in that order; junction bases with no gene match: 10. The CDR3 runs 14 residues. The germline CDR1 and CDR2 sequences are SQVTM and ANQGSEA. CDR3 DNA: TGCAGCGCCAGGATGGGACAGGCACCCTACGAGCAGTACTTC. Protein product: CSARMGQAPYEQYF.

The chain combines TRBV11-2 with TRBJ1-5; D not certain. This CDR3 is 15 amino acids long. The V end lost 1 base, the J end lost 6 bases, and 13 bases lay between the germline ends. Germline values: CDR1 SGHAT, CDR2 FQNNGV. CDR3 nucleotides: TGTGCCAGCAGCTTAGCGGCCGGAGGGATTCAGCCCCAGCATTTT. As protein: CASSLAAGGIQPQHF.

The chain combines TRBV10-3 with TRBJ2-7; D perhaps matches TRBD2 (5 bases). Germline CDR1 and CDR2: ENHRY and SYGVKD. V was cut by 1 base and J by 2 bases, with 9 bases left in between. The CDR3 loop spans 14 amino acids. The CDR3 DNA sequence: TGTGCCATCAGTGAGTGGACTGTTCCCTACGAGCAGTACTTC. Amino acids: CAISEWTVPYEQYF.

The CDR3, as DNA: TGTGCCATCAGTGGTCGACAGGGGAACCAGCCCCAGCATTTT. Amino acid sequence: CAISGRQGNQPQHF. V gene TRBV10-3 combines with J gene TRBJ1-5; TRBD1 matches at 8 bases. This CDR3 region has 14 residues. The V segment lost 4 bases and the J segment 7 bases; nucleotides outside the gene matches: 6. Germline-derived CDR1 and CDR2 are ENHRY and SYGVKD.

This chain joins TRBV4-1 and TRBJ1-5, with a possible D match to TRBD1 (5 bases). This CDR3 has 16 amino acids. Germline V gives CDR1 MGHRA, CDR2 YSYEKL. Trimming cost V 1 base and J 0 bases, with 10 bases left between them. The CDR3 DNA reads TGCGCCAGCAGCCAAGTGCAGGGTGATAGCAATCAGCCCCAGCATTTT. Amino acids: CASSQVQGDSNQPQHF.

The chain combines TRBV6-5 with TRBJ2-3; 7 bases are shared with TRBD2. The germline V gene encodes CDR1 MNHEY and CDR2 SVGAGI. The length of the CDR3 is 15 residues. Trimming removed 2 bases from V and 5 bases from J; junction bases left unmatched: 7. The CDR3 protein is CASSYMSGILDTQYF. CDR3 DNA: TGTGCCAGCAGTTACATGAGCGGGATCCTAGATACGCAGTATTTT.

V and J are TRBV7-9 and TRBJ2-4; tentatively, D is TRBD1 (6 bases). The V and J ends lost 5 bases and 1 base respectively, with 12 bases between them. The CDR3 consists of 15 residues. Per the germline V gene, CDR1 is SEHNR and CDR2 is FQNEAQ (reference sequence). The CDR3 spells CASSHSDRAKNIQYF. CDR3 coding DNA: TGTGCCAGCAGCCACTCAGACAGGGCCAAAAACATTCAGTACTTC.

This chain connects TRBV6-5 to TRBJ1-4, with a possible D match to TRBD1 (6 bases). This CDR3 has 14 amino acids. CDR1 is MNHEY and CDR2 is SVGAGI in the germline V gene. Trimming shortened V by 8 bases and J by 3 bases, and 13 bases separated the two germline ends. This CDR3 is CASSSRGPNEKLFF. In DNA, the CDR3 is TGTGCCAGCTCGAGCAGGGGACCTAATGAAAAACTGTTTTTT.

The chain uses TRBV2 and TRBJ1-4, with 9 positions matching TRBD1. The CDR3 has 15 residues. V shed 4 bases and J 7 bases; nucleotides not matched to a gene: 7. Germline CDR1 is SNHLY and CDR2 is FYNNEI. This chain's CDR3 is CASSGQGVIGEKLFF. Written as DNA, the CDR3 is TGTGCCAGCAGTGGACAGGGGGTTATTGGTGAAAAACTGTTTTTT.

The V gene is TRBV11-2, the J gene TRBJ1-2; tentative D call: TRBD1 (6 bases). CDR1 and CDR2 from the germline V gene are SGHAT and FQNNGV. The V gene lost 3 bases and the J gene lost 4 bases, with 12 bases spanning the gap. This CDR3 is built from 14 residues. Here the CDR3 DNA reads TGTGCCAGCAGCTTCGGTACAGGGCCCTATGGCTACACCTTC. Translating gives CASSFGTGPYGYTF.

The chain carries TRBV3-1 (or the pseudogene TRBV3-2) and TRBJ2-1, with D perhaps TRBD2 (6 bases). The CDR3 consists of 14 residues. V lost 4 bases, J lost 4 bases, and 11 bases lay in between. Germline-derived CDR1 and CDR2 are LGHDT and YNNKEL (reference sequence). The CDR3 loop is CASSRREGYNEQFF. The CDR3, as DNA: TGTGCCAGCAGCCGGCGGGAAGGATACAATGAGCAGTTCTTC.

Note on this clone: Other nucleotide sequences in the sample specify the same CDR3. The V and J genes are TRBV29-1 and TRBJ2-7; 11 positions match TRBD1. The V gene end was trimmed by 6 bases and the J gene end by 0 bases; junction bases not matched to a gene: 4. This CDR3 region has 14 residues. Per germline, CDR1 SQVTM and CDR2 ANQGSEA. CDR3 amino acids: CSVAGTGGSYEQYF. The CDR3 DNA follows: TGCAGCGTGGCCGGGACAGGGGGCTCCTACGAGCAGTACTTC.

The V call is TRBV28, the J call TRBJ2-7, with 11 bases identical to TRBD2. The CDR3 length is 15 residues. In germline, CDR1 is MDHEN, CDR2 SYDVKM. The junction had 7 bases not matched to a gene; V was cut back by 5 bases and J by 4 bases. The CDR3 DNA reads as TGTGCCAGCAGTCTTCAGTCTAGCGGGAGGTACGAGCAGTACTTC. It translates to CASSLQSSGRYEQYF.

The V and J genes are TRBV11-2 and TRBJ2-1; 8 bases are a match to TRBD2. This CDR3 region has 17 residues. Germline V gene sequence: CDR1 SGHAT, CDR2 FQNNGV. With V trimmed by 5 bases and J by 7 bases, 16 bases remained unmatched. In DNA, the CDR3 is TGTGCCAGCAGCACACAATCCGGGACTAGACCTTGGAATGAGCAGTTCTTC. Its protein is CASSTQSGTRPWNEQFF. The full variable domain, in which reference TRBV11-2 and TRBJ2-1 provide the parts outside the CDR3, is EAGVAQSPRYKIIEKRQSVAFWCNPISGHATLYWYQQILGQGPKLLIQFQNNGVVDDSQLPKDRFSAERLKGVDSTLKIQPAKLEDSAVYLCASSTQSGTRPWNEQFFGPGTRLTVL.